This T cell receptor beta chain was identified in a study of vaccination and CD4 T cells after COVID-19. The overall study: In the control cultures, a CEFX pool, an HIV-1 Nef pool, or no peptide was supplied. The study, taken as a whole, reports: The median proportion of reactive clones detected only post-vaccination in convalescent patients was approximately 90%.

Treatment noted: roughly ten-day PBMC culture with coronavirus spike peptide pools or control peptides (ViraFEST assay). Antigen-specific T cells were expanded with peptide pools by ViraFEST, and TCRs were then sequenced. The germline CDR1 and CDR2 sequences are DFQATT and SNEGSKA (reference sequence). The CDR3 is made up of 14 amino acids. V was trimmed by 5 bases and J by 2 bases, leaving 16 bases between them. This clonotype has more than one count but fewer than ten. Its matching antigen is unknown. Cultured CD4+ T cell DNA was sequenced using the Oncomine TCR Beta short-read assay. TCRdb called the PCR reads again in MiXCR, with one record for every CDR3 protein. The table has some 18,000 distinct CDR3 sequences, under 65% seen once.

This sequence was found in a human donor who had recovered from COVID-19. This sequence joins TRBV20-1 and TRBJ2-7; possible D gene TRBD2, 5 bases. The material sequenced was CD4+ T cells from blood, cultured in vitro, taken after SARS-CoV-2 vaccination. The CDR3: CSAVGLRGTYEQYF. The CDR3 coding sequence is TGCAGTGCTGTCGGGCTTCGGGGAACCTACGAGCAGTACTTC.